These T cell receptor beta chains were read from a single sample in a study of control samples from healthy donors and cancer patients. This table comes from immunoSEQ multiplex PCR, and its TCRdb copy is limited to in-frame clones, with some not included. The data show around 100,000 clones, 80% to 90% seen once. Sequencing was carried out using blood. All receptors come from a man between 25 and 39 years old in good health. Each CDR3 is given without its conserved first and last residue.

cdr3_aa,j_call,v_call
ASSQGLAPKEGTGELF,TRBJ2-2,TRBV3-1/TRBV3-2
ASSLLNSNQPQH,TRBJ1-5,TRBV5-6
ASSPLAVSSYEQY,TRBJ2-7,TRBV7-8
ASSATGELF,TRBJ2-2,TRBV6-2/TRBV6-3
ASSIGNQPQH,TRBJ1-5,TRBV19
ASSAPNAGPDEQY,TRBJ2-7,TRBV27
ARTSGSIATGELF,TRBJ2-2,TRBV30
AISHSWDRGAETQY,TRBJ2-5,TRBV10-3
ASSLGYDGGNYGYT,TRBJ1-2,TRBV5-1
ASTGKVEKLF,TRBJ1-4,TRBV28
ASSPISGRENTGELF,TRBJ2-2,TRBV7-7
ASNLASGSSNEQF,TRBJ2-1,TRBV19
ASSLGLEAYNEQF,TRBJ2-1,TRBV9
ASSLQDIENYEQY,TRBJ2-7,TRBV2
AISAMIPRYGYT,TRBJ1-2,TRBV10-3
ASRRTGGTETQY,TRBJ2-5,TRBV7-2
ASSAPGTTWLYEQY,TRBJ2-7,TRBV2
ASGLAGVGELF,TRBJ2-2,TRBV10-3
ASSLSGGTRVFNEQF,TRBJ2-1,TRBV5-5
ASSQGPGLQISGELF,TRBJ2-2,TRBV4-1
ASSSSLDRRSEQY,TRBJ2-7,TRBV27
ATSDHGTGIYGYT,TRBJ1-2,TRBV24-1
SVSSPIETGVEKLF,TRBJ1-4,TRBV29-1
SASLTGPQETQY,TRBJ2-5,TRBV29-1
ASTGGTEAF,TRBJ1-1,TRBV27
ASSATARTLPNTEAF,TRBJ1-1,TRBV6-1
ATLPGGGETQY,TRBJ2-5,TRBV7-7
ASILGSPF,TRBJ2-1,TRBV21-1
ASSLVQRTDTQY,TRBJ2-3,TRBV5-5
AWSAGGSKYEQY,TRBJ2-7,TRBV30
ASSLDGGGVQF,TRBJ2-1,TRBV27
ASSQVPYSERRGYGYT,TRBJ1-2,TRBV4-1
ASSWTSHNEQF,TRBJ2-1,TRBV19
ASSQGTGKSTEAF,TRBJ1-1,TRBV3-1/TRBV3-2
SADPTSGHGEGQY,TRBJ2-5,TRBV29-1
ASSQTPGQSNEKLF,TRBJ1-4,TRBV4-3
ASRTGQVETQY,TRBJ2-5,TRBV6-5
ASSSYKGVGDTQY,TRBJ2-3,TRBV27
ASSITIGSYNEQF,TRBJ2-1,TRBV19
AIGEGRSPLH,TRBJ1-6,TRBV10-3
ASSEQGLSNQPQH,TRBJ1-5,TRBV2
AWSRGDQETQY,TRBJ2-5,TRBV30
ASSLEVDRSQLF,TRBJ1-4,TRBV7-2
ASSEGLAGATEQF,TRBJ2-1,TRBV7-9
SASGSSGRGNEQF,TRBJ2-1,TRBV20-1
ASSLQTHNTGELF,TRBJ2-2,TRBV4-2
ASSGIGGYEQY,TRBJ2-7,TRBV9
ASSYIRGGSNQPQH,TRBJ1-5,TRBV6-2/TRBV6-3
ASSLRESGPQH,TRBJ1-5,TRBV19
ASSVGPQPDYGYT,TRBJ1-2,TRBV5-6
ASSAQGYSNQPQH,TRBJ1-5,TRBV7-2
ASSLVTGTGYHEQY,TRBJ2-7,TRBV5-1
ASSLGTGSSGNTIY,TRBJ1-3,TRBV5-1
ASSRTGSNQPQH,TRBJ1-5,TRBV5-6
ASMFQGETDTQY,TRBJ2-3,TRBV5-4